The 18 T cell receptor beta chains below come from one sample, sequenced in a study of cytomegalovirus exposure and HLA in healthy donors. Primers included in the PCR were 60 Vbeta and 13 Jbeta primers. Libraries were prepared by immunoSEQ multiplex PCR; TCRdb keeps only in-frame clonotypes and omits some of them. This table has around 140,000 clones, around 86% appearing once. The sample consisted of PBMCs. The source is a woman between 50 and 59 years old in good health and CMV-seropositive.

The genes are TRBV18 and TRBJ2-1, with TRBD1 identical over 8 bases. V lost 4 bases and J lost 0; bases outside the gene matches: 8. The CDR3 is 17 residues long. CDR1 and CDR2 (germline): KGHSH, LQKENI. CDR3 coding DNA: TGTGCCAGCTCACGAAACGGACAGGGCAGCTCCTACAATGAGCAGTTCTTC. It specifies CASSRNGQGSSYNEQFF.

The J gene is TRBJ1-2, the V gene TRBV6-4; D is unresolved. V lost 0 bases, J lost 6 bases, and 11 bases lay in between. This CDR3 has 14 residues. Per germline, CDR1 MRHNA and CDR2 SNTAGT. The CDR3 sequence is CASSDSVQANGYTF. The CDR3 DNA sequence: TGTGCCAGCAGTGACTCGGTTCAGGCCAATGGCTACACCTTC.

The CDR3 nucleotides read TGTGCCAGCAGTTTATCCACCCAGGGGTATACTGAAGCTTTCTTT. Its protein is CASSLSTQGYTEAFF. V usage is TRBV27 and J usage is TRBJ1-1, with D possibly matching TRBD1 (6 bases). The CDR3 sequence is 15 residues long. Germline CDR1 MNHEY, CDR2 SMNVEV (reference sequence). Deletions cut 0 bases from V and 5 bases from J, with 13 bases between.

The genes are TRBV29-1 and TRBJ1-5, with TRBD1 identical over 9 bases. The CDR3 is 14 residues long. Per germline, CDR1 SQVTM and CDR2 ANQGSEA. V shed 3 bases and J 6 bases; nucleotides not matched to a gene: 6. CDR3 DNA sequence: TGCAGCGTTGATGACAGGGGGGCGAGTCAGCCCCAGCATTTT. Translation: CSVDDRGASQPQHF.

The V call is TRBV2, the J call TRBJ1-4; a weak D match, TRBD1 (5 bases). The CDR3 spans 13 residues. Per germline, CDR1 SNHLY and CDR2 FYNNEI. V lost 6 bases, J lost 8 bases, and 13 bases lay in between. As DNA, the CDR3 is TGTGCCAGCAGAGGAGGGGTAGGGGAAAAACTGTTTTTT. Protein: CASRGGVGEKLFF.

CDR3 DNA: TGTGCCAGCAGTCCCGTGACAGGGTTTGAGGAGACCCAGTACTTC. It encodes CASSPVTGFEETQYF. The chain carries TRBV28 and TRBJ2-5; 7 bases line up with TRBD1. The V gene end was trimmed by 5 bases and the J gene end by 5 bases; junction bases not matched to a gene: 11. The CDR3 is 15 amino acids. Per germline, CDR1 MDHEN and CDR2 SYDVKM.

Concerning this clone itself: A junction end diverges from the germline sequence, so it may reflect a read error. The chain recombines TRBV5-1 with TRBJ2-2, with D perhaps TRBD1 (6 bases). Germline CDR1 is SGHRS and CDR2 is YFSETQ. This CDR3 is built from 15 residues. The CDR3 nucleotides read TGCGCCAGCAGCTCCGCCCCGACAGGCACCGGGGAGCCGTTTTTT. Translated: CASSSAPTGTGEPFF. Drawing the rest from reference TRBV5-1 and TRBJ2-2, the complete variable domain is KAGVTQTPRYLIKTRGQQVTLSCSPISGHRSVSWYQQTPGQGLQFLFEYFSETQRNKGNFPGRFSGRQFSNSRSEMNVSTLELGDSALYLCASSSAPTGTGEPFFGEGSRLTVL.

The chain has TRBV28 and TRBJ1-1; D is undetermined. V lost 2 bases and J lost 0, with 7 bases in between. CDR1 is MDHEN and CDR2 is SYDVKM in the germline V gene. The CDR3 totals 14 residues. The CDR3 spells CASSLPPLNTEAFF. CDR3 nucleotides: TGTGCCAGCAGTTTACCCCCCTTGAACACTGAAGCTTTCTTT. Using reference TRBV28 and TRBJ1-1 for the parts outside the CDR3, the full variable domain is DVKVTQSSRYLVKRTGEKVFLECVQDMDHENMFWYRQDPGLGLRLIYFSYDVKMKEKGDIPEGYSVSREKKERFSLILESASTNQTSMYLCASSLPPLNTEAFFGQGTRLTVV.

The genes are TRBV7-6 and TRBJ1-2, with 7 nucleotides matching TRBD1. This CDR3 region has 14 residues. CDR1 and CDR2 (germline): SGHVS, FNYEAQ. V lost 1 base and J lost 4; bases outside the gene matches: 3. CDR3 in amino acids: CASSLDPGGYGYTF. CDR3 DNA sequence: TGTGCCAGCAGCTTAGATCCAGGGGGCTATGGCTACACCTTC.

This sequence joins TRBV19 and TRBJ2-1; 9 bases agree with TRBD2. The CDR3 runs to 16 residues. The V gene's germline CDR1 is LNHDA and CDR2 SQIVND (reference sequence). Unmatched junction bases numbered 10, after V lost 3 bases and J lost 7 bases. The CDR3 loop reads CASSMRVLAGINEQFF. The CDR3, as DNA: TGTGCCAGTAGTATGAGGGTCCTAGCGGGGATTAATGAGCAGTTCTTC.

This chain links TRBV28 with TRBJ2-3; D possibly corresponds to TRBD1 (6 bases). Per the germline V gene, CDR1 is MDHEN and CDR2 is SYDVKM. CDR3 length: 13 amino acids. The V end lost 6 bases, the J end lost 0 bases, and 7 bases lay between the germline ends. CDR3 residues: CASRRGSTDTQYF. For the CDR3, the DNA is TGTGCCAGCAGAAGGGGGAGCACAGATACGCAGTATTTT.

The chain is built from TRBV5-1 and TRBJ2-3, with 12 positions matching TRBD2. The CDR3 consists of 16 residues. The V and J ends lost 0 bases and 2 bases, in that order; junction bases with no gene match: 1. CDR1 is SGHRS and CDR2 is YFSETQ in the germline V gene. The CDR3 reads CASSLGLAGDTDTQYF. CDR3 nucleotides: TGCGCCAGCAGCTTGGGACTAGCGGGAGACACAGATACGCAGTATTTT.

This CDR3 reads CASSMTGVNEQFF. CDR3 DNA sequence: TGTGCCAGTAGTATGACAGGGGTTAATGAGCAGTTCTTC. The chain combines TRBV19 with TRBJ2-1; 8 bases are shared with TRBD1. Per the germline V gene, CDR1 is LNHDA and CDR2 is SQIVND (reference sequence). This CDR3 has 13 residues. The junction had 2 bases not matched to a gene; V was cut back by 3 bases and J by 7 bases.

This clone was seen a few times. V is TRBV29-1 and J is TRBJ2-1; TRBD2 agrees at 10 bases. This CDR3 is 14 amino acids long. Trimming at V came to 4 bases and at J to 7 bases, leaving 7 bases not matched to a gene. Per the germline V gene, CDR1 is SQVTM and CDR2 is ANQGSEA. CDR3 protein: CSVAASGSMNEQFF. The DNA for the CDR3 is TGCAGCGTTGCGGCTAGCGGGAGTATGAATGAGCAGTTCTTC.

The chain carries TRBV28 and TRBJ2-4; 7 nucleotides align to TRBD1. The CDR3 has 17 residues. V shed 5 bases, J shed 0 bases, and the junction held 10 bases outside the gene matches. From germline, CDR1 is MDHEN and CDR2 SYDVKM. CDR3 loop: CASSRYSQGTAKNIQYF. The CDR3, as DNA: TGTGCCAGCAGTCGCTACTCACAGGGGACAGCCAAAAACATTCAGTACTTC.

J is TRBJ2-7 and V is TRBV6-5; TRBD1 matches at 7 bases. V lost 8 bases to trimming and J lost 4 bases; unmatched junction nucleotides: 5. This CDR3 contains 12 residues. Germline CDR1 reads MNHEY; CDR2 reads SVGAGI. The CDR3 sequence is CASQDRAYEQYF. In DNA, the CDR3 is TGTGCCAGCCAAGACAGGGCTTACGAGCAGTACTTC.

The chain is built from TRBV9 and TRBJ2-2, with 7 nucleotides matching TRBD2. V lost 0 bases, J lost 4 bases, and 6 bases stayed unmatched. This CDR3 has 16 residues. Germline lookup yields CDR1 SGDLS and CDR2 YYNGEE. CDR3 sequence (DNA): TGTGCCAGCAGCGTAGTTGGGGGGGGTAGCACCGGGGAGCTGTTTTTT. It yields the protein CASSVVGGGSTGELFF.

This clone is a singleton in its sample. This chain links TRBV7-9 with TRBJ2-7; D remains unclear. Deletions cut 1 base from V and 2 bases from J, with 6 bases between. The CDR3 covers 13 residues. CDR1 SEHNR and CDR2 FQNEAQ come from the germline V gene (reference sequence). The CDR3 loop is CASSLDSAYEQYF. The CDR3 coding sequence is TGTGCCAGCAGCTTAGACAGTGCCTACGAGCAGTACTTC.